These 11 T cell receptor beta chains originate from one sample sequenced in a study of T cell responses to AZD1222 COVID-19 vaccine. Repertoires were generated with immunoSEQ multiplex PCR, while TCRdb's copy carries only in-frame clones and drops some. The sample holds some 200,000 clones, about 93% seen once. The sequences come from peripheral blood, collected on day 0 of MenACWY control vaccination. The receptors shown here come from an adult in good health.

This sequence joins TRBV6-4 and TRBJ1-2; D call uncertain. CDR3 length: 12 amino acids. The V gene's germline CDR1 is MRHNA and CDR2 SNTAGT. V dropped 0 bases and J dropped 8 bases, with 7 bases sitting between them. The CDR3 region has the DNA TGTGCCAGCAGTGACTCTATGAGGGGCTACACCTTC. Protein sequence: CASSDSMRGYTF.

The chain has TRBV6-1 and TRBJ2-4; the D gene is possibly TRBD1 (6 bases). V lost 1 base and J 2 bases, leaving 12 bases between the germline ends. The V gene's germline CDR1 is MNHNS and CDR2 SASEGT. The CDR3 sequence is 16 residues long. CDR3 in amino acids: CASSEGRGHSKNIQYF. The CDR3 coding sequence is TGTGCCAGCAGTGAAGGTCGGGGACATTCCAAAAACATTCAGTACTTC.

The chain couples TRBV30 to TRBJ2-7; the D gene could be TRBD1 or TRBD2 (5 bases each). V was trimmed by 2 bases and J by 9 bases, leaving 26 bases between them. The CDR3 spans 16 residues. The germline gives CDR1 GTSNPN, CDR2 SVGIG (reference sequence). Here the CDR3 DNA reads TGTGCCTGGAGTCCACCGGGACCCCGTACTATTCGATGGCAGTACTTC. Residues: CAWSPPGPRTIRWQYF.

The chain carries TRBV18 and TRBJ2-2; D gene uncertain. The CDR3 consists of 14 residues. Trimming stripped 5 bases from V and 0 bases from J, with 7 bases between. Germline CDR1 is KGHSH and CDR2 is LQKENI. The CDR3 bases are TGTGCCAGCTCATTCGACTCGAACACCGGGGAGCTGTTTTTT. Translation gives CASSFDSNTGELFF.

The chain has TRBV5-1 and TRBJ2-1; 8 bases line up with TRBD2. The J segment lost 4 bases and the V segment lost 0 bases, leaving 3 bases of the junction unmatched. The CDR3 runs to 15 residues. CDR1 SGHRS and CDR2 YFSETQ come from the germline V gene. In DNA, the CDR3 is TGCGCCAGCAGCTTGGTTTCTAGCGGGTACAATGAGCAGTTCTTC. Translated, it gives CASSLVSSGYNEQFF.

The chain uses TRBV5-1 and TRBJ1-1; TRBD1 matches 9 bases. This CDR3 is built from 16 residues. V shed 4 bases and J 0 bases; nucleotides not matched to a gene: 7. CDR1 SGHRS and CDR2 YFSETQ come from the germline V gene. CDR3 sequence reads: CASSPGQGRMNTEAFF. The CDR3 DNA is TGCGCCAGCAGCCCGGGACAGGGAAGGATGAACACTGAAGCTTTCTTT. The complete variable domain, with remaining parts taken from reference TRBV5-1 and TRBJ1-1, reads KAGVTQTPRYLIKTRGQQVTLSCSPISGHRSVSWYQQTPGQGLQFLFEYFSETQRNKGNFPGRFSGRQFSNSRSEMNVSTLELGDSALYLCASSPGQGRMNTEAFFGQGTRLTVV.

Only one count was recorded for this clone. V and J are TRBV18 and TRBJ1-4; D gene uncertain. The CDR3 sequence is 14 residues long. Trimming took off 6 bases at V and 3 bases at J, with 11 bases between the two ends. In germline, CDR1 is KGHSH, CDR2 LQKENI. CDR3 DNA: TGTGCCAGCTCTCGATCTAATTCTAATGAAAAACTGTTTTTT. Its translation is CASSRSNSNEKLFF.

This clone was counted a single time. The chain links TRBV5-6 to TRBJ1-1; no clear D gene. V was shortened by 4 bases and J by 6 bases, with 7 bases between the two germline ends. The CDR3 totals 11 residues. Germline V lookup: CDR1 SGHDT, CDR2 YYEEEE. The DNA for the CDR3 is TGTGCCAGCAGCCAGTGGGCTGAAGCTTTCTTT. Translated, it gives CASSQWAEAFF.

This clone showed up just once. The CDR3 DNA reads TGTGCCTGGAGTGTAGTCGGGGGGAACCAGCCCCAGCATTTT. Residues: CAWSVVGGNQPQHF. The chain recombines TRBV30 with TRBJ1-5; the D gene is possibly TRBD1 (5 bases). Trimming stripped 0 bases from V and 7 bases from J, with 13 bases between. CDR1 and CDR2 (germline): GTSNPN, SVGIG (reference sequence). CDR3 length equals 14 residues.

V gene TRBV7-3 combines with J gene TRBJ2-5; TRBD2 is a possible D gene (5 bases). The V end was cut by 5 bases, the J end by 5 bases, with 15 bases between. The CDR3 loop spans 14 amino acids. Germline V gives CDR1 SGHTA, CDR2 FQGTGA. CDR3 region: CASSLGLSGETQYF. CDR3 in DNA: TGTGCCAGCAGCCTCGGACTCTCGGGGGAGACCCAGTACTTC.

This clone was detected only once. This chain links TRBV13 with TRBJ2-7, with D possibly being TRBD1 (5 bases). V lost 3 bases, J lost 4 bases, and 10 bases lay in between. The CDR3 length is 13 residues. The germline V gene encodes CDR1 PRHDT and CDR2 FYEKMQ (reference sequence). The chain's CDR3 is CASSLGRAYEQYF. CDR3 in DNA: TGTGCCAGCAGCTTGGGCAGGGCTTACGAGCAGTACTTC.